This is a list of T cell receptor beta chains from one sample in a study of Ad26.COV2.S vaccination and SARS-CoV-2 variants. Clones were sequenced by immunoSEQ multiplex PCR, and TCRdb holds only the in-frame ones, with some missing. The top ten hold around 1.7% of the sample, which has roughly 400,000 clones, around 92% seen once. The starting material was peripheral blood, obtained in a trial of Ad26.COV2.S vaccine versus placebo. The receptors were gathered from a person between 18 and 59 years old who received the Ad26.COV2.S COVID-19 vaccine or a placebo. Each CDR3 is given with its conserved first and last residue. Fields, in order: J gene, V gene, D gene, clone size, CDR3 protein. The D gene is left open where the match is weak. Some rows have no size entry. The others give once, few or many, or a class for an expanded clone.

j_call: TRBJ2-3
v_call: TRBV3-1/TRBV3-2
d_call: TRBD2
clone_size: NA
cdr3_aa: CASSLGAGGLPFTDTQYF

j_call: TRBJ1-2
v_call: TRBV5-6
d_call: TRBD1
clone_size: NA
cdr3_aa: CASSSGTGGYGYTF

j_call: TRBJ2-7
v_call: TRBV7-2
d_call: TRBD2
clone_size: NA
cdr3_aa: CASSLDSGGAYEQYF

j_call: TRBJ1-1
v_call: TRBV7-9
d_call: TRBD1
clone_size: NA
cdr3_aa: CASSLEGATAEAFF

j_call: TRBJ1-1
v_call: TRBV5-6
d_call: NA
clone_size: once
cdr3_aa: CASSLGLSGEAFF

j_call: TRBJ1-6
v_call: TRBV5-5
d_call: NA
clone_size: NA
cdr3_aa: CASKRPQGGYNSPLHF

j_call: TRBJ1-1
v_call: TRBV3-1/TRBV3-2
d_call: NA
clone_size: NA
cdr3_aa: CASSQDSSRELGTEAFF

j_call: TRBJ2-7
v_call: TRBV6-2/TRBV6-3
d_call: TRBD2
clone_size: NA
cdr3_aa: CASSYSYTTSGSYEQYF

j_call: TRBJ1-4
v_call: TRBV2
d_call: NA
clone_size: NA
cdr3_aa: CASSEPPGWGARGEKLFF

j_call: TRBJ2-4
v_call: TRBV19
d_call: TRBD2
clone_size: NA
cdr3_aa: CASRRMERGGGNIQYF

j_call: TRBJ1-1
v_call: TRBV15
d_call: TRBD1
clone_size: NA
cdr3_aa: CATSRLLDRARAFF

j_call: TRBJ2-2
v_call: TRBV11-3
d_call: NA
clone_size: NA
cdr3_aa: CARAGGIITGELFF

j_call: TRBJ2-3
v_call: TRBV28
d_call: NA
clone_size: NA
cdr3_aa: CASSLVRPTTDTQYF

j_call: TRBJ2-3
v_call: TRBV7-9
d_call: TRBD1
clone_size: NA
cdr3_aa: CASSLTGQGADTQYF

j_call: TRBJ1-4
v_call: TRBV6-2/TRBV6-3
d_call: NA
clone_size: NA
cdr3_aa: CASSDDRATNEKLFF

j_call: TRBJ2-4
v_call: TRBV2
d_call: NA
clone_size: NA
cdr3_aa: CASEERKIQYF

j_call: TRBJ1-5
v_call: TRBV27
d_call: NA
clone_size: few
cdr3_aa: CASSLLLNQPQHF

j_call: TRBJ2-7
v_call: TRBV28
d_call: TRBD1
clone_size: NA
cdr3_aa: CASSIGQGYEQYF

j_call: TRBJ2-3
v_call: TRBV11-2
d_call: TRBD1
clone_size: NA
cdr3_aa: CASSTQGVYGTDTQYF

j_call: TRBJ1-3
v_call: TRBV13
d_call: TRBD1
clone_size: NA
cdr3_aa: CASSSQDRGNTIYF

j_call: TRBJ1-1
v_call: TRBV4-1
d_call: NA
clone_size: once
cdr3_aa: CASSRKDKSNTEAFF

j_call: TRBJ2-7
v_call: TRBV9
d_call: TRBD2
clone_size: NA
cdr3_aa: CASSDGTSGAYEQYF

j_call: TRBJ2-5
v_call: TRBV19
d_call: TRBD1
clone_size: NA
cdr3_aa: CASSPRRGSNSGETQYF

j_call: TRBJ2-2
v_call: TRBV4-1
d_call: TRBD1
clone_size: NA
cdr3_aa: CASSQGPGTGSNTGELFF

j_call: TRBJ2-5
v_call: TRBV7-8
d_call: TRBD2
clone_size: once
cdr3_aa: CASNLWRGGHQETQYF

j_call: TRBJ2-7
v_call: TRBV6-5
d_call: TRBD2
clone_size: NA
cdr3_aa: CASSYSTGLAVYEQYF

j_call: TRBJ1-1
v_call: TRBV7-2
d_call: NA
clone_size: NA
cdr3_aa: CASSLQGSGVNTEAFF

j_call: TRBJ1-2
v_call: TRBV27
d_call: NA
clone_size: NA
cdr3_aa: CASSLTAEVSYGYTF

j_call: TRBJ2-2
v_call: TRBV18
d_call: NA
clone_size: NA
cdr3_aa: CASSPPAGRGTGELFF

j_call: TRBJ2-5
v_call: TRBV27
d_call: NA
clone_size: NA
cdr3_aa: CASSLMVGAQETQYF

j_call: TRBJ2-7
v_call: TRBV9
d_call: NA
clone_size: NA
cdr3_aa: CAGAGGRRGSYEQYF

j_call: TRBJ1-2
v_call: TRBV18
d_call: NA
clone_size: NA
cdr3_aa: CASSPPGQGFPGYGYTF

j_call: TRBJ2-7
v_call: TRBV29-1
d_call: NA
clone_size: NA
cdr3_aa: CSKPGQYEQYF

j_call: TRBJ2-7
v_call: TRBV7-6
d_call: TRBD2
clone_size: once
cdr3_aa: CASSPGTSGPYSVEQYF

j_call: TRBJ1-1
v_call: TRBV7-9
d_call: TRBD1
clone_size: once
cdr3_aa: CASSTTGANTEAFF

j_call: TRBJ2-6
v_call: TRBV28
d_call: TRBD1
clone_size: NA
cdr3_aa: CAIGVDRGLAGANVLTF

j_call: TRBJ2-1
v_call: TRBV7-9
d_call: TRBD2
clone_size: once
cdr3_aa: CASSPPGGSPYNEQFF

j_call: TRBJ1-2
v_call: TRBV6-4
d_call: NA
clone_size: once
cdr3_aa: CASSDSTGRQGYTF

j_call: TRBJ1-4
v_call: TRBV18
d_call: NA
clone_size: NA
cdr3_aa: CASSPRIPGSNEKLFF

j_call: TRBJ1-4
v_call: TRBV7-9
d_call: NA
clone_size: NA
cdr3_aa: CASSLVSGRGSKDEKLFF

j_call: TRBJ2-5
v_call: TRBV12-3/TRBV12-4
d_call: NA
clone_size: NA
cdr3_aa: CASTPFRRETQYF

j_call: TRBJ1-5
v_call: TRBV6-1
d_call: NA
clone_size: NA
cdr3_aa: CASSEGSSNQPQHF